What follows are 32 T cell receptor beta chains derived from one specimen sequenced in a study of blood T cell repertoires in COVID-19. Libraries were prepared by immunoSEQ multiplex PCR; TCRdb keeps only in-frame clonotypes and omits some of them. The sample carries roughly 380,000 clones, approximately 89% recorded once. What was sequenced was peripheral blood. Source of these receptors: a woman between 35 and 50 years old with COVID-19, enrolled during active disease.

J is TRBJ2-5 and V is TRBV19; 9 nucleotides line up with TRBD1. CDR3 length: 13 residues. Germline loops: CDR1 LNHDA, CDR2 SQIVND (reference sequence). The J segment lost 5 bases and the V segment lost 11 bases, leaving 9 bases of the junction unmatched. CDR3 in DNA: TGTGCCGTAGGGGGGACAGGGCGGGAGACCCAGTACTTC. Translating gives CAVGGTGRETQYF.

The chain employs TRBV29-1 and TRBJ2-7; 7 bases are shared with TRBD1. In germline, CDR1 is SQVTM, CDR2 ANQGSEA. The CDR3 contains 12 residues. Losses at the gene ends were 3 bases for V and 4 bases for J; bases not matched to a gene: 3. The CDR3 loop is CSVEKQGYEQYF. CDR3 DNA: TGCAGCGTTGAGAAACAGGGGTACGAGCAGTACTTC.

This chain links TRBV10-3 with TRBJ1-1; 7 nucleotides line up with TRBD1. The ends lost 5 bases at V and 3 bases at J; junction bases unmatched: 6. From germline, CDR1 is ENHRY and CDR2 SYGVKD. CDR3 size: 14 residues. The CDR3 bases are TGTGCCATCAGTTACAGGGGAGAAGACACTGAAGCTTTCTTT. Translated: CAISYRGEDTEAFF.

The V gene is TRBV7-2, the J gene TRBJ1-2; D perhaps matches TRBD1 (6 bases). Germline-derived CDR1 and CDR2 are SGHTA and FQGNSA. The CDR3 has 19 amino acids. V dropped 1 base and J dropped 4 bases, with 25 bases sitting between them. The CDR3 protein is CASSLGATGSERFGYGYTF. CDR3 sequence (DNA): TGTGCCAGCAGCTTAGGGGCTACAGGGAGTGAGAGGTTCGGCTATGGCTACACCTTC.

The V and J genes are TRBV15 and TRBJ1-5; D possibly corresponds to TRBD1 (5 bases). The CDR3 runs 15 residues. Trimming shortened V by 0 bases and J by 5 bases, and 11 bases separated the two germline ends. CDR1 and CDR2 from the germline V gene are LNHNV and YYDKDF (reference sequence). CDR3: CATSRDIRGDQPQHF. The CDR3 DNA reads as TGTGCCACCAGCAGAGATATAAGGGGCGATCAGCCCCAGCATTTT.

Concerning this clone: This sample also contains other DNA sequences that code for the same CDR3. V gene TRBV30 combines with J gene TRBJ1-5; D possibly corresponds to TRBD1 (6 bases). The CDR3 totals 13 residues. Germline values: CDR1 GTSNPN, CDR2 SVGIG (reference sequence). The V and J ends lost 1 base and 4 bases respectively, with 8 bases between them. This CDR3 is CAWSEQGNQPQHF. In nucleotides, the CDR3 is TGTGCCTGGAGTGAGCAGGGGAATCAGCCCCAGCATTTT.

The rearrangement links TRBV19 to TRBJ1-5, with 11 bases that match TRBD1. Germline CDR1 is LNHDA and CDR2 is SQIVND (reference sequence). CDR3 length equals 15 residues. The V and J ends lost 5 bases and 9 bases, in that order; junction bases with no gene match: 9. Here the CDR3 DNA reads TGTGCCAGTAGTGAGGGACAGGGGGGTTTGAGGCCCCAGCATTTT. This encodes CASSEGQGGLRPQHF.

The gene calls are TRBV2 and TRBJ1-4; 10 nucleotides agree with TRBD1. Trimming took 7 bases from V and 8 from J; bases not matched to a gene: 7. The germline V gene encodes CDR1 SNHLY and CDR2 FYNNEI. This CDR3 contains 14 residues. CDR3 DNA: TGTGCCAGCACCCGACAGGGGGCAAAGGAAAAACTGTTTTTT. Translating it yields CASTRQGAKEKLFF.

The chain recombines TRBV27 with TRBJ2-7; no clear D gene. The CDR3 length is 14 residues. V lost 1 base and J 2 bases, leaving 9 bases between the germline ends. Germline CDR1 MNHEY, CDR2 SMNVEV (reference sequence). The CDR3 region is CASSLFSRAYEQYF. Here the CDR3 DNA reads TGTGCCAGCAGTTTATTTTCACGGGCCTACGAGCAGTACTTC.

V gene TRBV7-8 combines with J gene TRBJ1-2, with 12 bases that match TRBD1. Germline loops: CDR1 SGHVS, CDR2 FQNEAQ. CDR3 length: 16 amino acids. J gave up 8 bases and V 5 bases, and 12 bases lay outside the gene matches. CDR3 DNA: TGTGCCAGCAGCCGGGGACAGGGGGCGCCGGAGGGAGGCTACACCTTC. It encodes CASSRGQGAPEGGYTF.

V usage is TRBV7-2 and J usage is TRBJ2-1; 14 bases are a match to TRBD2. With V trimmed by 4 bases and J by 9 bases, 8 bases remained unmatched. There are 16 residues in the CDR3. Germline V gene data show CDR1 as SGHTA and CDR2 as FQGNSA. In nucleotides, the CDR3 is TGTGCCAGCAGCTCCCGACTAGCGGGGGGGCCCGGTGAGCAGTTCTTC. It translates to CASSSRLAGGPGEQFF. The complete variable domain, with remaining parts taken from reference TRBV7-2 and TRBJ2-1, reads GAGVSQSPSNKVTEKGKDVELRCDPISGHTALYWYRQSLGQGLEFLIYFQGNSAPDKSGLPSDRFSAERTGGSVSTLTIQRTQQEDSAVYLCASSSRLAGGPGEQFFGPGTRLTVL.

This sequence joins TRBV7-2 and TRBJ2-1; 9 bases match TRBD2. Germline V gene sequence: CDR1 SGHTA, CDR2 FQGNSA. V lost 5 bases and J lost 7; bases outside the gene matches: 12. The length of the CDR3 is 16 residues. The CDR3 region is CASSALHSGGWNEQFF. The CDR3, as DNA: TGTGCCAGCAGCGCCTTGCATAGCGGGGGATGGAATGAGCAGTTCTTC.

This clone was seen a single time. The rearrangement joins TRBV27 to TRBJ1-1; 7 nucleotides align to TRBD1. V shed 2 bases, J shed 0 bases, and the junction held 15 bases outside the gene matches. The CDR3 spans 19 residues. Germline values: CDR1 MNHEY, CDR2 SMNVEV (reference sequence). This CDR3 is CASSLQPRQGSFMNTEAFF. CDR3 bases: TGTGCCAGCAGTTTACAACCCCGACAGGGCTCTTTTATGAACACTGAAGCTTTCTTT.

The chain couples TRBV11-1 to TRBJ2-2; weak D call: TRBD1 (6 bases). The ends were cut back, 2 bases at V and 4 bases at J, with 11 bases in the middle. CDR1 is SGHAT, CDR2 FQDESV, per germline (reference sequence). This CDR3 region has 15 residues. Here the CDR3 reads CASSLLTGTTGELFF. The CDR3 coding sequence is TGTGCCAGCAGCTTACTAACAGGGACCACCGGGGAGCTGTTTTTT.

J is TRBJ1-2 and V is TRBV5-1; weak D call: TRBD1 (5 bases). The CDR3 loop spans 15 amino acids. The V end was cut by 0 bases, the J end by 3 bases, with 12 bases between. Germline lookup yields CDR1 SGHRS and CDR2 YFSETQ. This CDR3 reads CASSLDVRVYYGYTF. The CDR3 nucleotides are TGCGCCAGCAGCTTGGACGTCAGGGTATACTATGGCTACACCTTC.

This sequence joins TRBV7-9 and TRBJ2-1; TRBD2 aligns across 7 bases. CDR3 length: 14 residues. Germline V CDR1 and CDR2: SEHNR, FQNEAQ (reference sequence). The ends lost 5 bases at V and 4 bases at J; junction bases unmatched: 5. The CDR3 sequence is CASSGERGYNEQFF. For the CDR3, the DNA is TGTGCCAGCAGCGGCGAGCGGGGTTACAATGAGCAGTTCTTC.

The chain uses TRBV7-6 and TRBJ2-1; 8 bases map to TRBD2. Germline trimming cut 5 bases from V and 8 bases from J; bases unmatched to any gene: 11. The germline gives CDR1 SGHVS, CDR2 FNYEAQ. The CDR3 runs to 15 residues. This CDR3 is CASSHQRELFHEQFF. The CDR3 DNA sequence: TGTGCCAGCAGCCACCAGCGGGAGCTTTTTCATGAGCAGTTCTTC.

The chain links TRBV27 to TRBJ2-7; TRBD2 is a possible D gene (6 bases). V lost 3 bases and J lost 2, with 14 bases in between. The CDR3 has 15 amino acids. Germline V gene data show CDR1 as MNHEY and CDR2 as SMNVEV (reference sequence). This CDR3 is CASSFIGGGTYEQYF. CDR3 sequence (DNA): TGTGCCAGCAGTTTCATTGGAGGCGGGACCTACGAGCAGTACTTC.

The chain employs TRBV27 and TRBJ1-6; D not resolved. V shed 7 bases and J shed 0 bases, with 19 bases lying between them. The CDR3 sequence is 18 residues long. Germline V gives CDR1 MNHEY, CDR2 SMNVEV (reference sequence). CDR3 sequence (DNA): TGTGCCAGCATAGCTGGGAGGTCCCTCCTCTCCTATAATTCACCCCTCCACTTT. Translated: CASIAGRSLLSYNSPLHF.

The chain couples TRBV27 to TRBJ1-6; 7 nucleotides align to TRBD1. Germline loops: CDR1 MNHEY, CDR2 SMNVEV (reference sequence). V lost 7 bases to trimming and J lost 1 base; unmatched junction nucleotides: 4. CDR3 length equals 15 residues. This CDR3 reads CASTQGWSYNSPLHF. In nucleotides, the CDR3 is TGTGCCAGCACACAGGGGTGGTCCTATAATTCACCCCTCCACTTT.

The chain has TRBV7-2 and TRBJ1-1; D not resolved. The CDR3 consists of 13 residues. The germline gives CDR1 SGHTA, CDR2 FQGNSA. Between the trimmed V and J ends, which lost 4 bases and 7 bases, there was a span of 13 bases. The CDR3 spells CASSSDRAGEAFF. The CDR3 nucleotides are TGTGCCAGCAGCTCGGACCGTGCGGGTGAAGCTTTCTTT.

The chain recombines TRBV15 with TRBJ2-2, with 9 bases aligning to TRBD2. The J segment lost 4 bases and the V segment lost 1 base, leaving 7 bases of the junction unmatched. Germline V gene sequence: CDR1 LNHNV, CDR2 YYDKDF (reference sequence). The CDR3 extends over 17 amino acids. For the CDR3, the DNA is TGTGCCACCAGCAGAGTTAAGGGACTAGCTCGCACCGGGGAGCTGTTTTTT. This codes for CATSRVKGLARTGELFF.

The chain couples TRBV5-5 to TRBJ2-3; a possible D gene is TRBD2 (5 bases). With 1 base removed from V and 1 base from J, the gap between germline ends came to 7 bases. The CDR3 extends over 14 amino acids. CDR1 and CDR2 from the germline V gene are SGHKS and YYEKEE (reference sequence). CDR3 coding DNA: TGTGCCAGCAGCTTGCTCGGGGGCACAGATACGCAGTATTTT. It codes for CASSLLGGTDTQYF.

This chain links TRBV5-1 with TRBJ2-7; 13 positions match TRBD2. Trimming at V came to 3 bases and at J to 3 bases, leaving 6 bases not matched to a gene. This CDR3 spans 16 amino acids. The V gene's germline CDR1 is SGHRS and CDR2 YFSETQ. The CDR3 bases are TGCGCCAGCAGCTGGGGGACTAGCGGGATCTACTACGAGCAGTACTTC. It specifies CASSWGTSGIYYEQYF.

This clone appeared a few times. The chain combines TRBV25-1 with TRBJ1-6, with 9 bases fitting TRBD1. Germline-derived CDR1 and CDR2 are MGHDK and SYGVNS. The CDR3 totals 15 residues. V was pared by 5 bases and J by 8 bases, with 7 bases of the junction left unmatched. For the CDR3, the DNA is TGTGCCAGCAGTCCCACAGGGGGCGGATATTCACCCCTCCACTTT. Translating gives CASSPTGGGYSPLHF. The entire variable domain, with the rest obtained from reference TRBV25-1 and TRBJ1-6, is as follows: EADIYQTPRYLVIGTGKKITLECSQTMGHDKMYWYQQDPGMELHLIHYSYGVNSTEKGDLSSESTVSRIRTEHFPLTLESARPSHTSQYLCASSPTGGGYSPLHFGNGTRLTVT.

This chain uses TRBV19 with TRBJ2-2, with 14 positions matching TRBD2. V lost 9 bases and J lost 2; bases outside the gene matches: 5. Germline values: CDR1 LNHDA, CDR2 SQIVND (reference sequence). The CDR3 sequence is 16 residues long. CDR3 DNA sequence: TGTGCCAGCGGACTAGCGGGGGGCTTTAACACCGGGGAGCTGTTTTTT. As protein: CASGLAGGFNTGELFF.

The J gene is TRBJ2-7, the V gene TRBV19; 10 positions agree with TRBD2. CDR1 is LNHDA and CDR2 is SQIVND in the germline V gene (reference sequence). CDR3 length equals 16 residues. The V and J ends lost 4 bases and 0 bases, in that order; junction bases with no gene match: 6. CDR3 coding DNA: TGTGCCAGTAGTACCGAACTAGCGGGACCCTCCTACGAGCAGTACTTC. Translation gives CASSTELAGPSYEQYF.

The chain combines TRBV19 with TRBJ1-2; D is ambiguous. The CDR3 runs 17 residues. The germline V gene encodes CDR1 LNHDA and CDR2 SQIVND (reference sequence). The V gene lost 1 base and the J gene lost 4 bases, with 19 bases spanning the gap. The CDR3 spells CASSIGRGESGIYGYTF. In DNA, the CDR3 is TGTGCCAGTAGTATAGGCCGTGGGGAATCGGGGATCTATGGCTACACCTTC.

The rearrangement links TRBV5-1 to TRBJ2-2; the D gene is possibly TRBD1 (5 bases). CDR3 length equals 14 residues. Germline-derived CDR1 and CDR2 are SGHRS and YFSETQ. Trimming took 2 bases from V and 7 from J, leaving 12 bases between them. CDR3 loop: CASSFRVMGGELFF. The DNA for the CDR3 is TGCGCCAGCAGCTTCAGGGTTATGGGCGGGGAGCTGTTTTTT. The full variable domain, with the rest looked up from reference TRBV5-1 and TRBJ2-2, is KAGVTQTPRYLIKTRGQQVTLSCSPISGHRSVSWYQQTPGQGLQFLFEYFSETQRNKGNFPGRFSGRQFSNSRSEMNVSTLELGDSALYLCASSFRVMGGELFFGEGSRLTVL.

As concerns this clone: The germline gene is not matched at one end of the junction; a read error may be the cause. The CDR3 nucleotides are TGCGCCAGCAGCCAAGATTTGCGGGTTTTGATCTTC. It specifies CASSQDLRVLIF. The chain carries TRBV4-1 and TRBJ2-1; D may be TRBD2 (5 bases). The CDR3 length is 12 residues. Germline V gives CDR1 MGHRA, CDR2 YSYEKL.

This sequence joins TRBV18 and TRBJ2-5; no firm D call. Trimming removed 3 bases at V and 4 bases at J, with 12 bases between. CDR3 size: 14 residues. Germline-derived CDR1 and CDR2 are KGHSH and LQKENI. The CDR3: CASSPPELRETQYF. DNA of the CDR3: TGTGCCAGCTCACCCCCGGAGTTACGAGAGACCCAGTACTTC.

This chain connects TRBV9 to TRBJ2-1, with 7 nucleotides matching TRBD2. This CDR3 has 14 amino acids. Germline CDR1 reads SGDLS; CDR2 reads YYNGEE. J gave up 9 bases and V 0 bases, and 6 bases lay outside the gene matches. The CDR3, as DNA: TGTGCCAGCAGCGTAGAGGGAGGGAGCACTGAGCAGTTCTTC. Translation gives CASSVEGGSTEQFF.